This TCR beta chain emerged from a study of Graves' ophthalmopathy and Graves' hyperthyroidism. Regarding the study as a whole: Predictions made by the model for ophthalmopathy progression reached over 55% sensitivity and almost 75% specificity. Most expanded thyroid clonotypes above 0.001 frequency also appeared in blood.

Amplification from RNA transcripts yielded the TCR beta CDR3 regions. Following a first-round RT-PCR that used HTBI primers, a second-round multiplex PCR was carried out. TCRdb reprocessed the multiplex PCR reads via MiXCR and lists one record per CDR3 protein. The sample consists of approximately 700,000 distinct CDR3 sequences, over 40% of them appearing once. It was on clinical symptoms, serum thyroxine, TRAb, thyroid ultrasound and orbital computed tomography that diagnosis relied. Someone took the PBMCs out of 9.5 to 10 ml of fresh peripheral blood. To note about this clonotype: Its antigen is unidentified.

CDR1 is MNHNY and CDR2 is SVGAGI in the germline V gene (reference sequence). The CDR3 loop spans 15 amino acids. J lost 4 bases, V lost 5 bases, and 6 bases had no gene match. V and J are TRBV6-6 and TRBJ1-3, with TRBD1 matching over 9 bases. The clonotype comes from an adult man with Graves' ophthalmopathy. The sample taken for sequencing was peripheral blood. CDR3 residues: CASSQGQGTGNTIYF. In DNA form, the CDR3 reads TGTGCCAGCAGTCAGGGACAGGGTACAGGAAACACCATATATTTT.